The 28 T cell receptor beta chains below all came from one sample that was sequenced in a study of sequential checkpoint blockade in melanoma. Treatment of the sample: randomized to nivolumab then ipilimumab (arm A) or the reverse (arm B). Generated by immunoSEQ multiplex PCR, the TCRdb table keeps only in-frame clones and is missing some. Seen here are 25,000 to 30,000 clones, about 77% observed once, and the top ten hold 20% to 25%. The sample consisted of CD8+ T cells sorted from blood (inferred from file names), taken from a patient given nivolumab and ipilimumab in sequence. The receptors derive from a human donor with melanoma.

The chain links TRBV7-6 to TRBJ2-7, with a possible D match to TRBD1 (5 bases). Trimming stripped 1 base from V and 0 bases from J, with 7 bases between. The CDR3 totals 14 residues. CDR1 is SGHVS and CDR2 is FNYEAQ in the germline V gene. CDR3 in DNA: TGTGCCAGCAGCTTAGACAGGAGCTCCTACGAGCAGTACTTC. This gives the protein CASSLDRSSYEQYF. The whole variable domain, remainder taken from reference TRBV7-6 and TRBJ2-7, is GAGVSQSPRYKVTKRGQDVALRCDPISGHVSLYWYRQALGQGPEFLTYFNYEAQQDKSGLPNDRFSAERPEGSISTLTIQRTEQRDSAMYRCASSLDRSSYEQYFGPGTRLTVT.

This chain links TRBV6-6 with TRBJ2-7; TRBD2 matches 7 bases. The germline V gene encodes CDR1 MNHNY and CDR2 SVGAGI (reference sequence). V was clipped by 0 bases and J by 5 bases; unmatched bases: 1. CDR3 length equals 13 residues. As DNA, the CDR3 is TGTGCCAGCAGTTACTCACTAGCGCACGAGCAGTACTTC. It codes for CASSYSLAHEQYF.

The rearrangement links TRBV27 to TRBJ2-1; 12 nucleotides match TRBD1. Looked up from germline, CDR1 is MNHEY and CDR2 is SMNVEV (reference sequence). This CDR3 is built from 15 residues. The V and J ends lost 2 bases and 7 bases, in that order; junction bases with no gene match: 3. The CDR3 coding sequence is TGTGCCAGCAGTTTAGGGACAGGGGGCCGAAATGAGCAGTTCTTC. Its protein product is CASSLGTGGRNEQFF.

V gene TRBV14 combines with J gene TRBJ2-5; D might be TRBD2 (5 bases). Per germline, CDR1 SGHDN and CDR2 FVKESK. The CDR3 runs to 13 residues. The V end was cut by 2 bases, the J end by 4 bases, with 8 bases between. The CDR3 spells CASSQSGIETQYF. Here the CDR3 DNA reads TGTGCCAGCAGCCAATCCGGGATAGAGACCCAGTACTTC.

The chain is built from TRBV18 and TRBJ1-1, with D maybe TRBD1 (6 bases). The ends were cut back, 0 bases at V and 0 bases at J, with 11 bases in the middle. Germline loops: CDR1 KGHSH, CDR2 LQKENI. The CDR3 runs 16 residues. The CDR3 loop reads CASSPPAGDMNTEAFF. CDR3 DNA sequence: TGTGCCAGCTCACCACCCGCAGGGGACATGAACACTGAAGCTTTCTTT.

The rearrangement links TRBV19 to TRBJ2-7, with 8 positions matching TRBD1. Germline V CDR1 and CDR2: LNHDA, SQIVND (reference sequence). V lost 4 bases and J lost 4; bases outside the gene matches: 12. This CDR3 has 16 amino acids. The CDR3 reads CASSTNLGQGRYEQYF. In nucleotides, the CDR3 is TGTGCCAGTAGTACGAATCTCGGACAGGGCCGTTACGAGCAGTACTTC. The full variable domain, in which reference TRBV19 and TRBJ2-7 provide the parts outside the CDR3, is DGGITQSPKYLFRKEGQNVTLSCEQNLNHDAMYWYRQDPGQGLRLIYYSQIVNDFQKGDIAEGYSVSREKKESFPLTVTSAQKNPTAFYLCASSTNLGQGRYEQYFGPGTRLTVT.

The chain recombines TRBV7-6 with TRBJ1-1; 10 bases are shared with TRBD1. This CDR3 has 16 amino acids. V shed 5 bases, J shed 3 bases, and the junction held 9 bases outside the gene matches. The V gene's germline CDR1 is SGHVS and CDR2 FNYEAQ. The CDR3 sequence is CASSHELGTGDTEAFF. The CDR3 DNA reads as TGTGCCAGCAGCCATGAGTTAGGGACAGGGGACACTGAAGCTTTCTTT.

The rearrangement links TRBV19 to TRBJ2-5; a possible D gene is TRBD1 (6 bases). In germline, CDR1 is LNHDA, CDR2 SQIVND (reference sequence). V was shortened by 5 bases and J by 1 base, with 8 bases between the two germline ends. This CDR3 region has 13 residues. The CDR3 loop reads CASSWTVQETQYF. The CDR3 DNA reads TGTGCCAGTAGTTGGACAGTCCAAGAGACCCAGTACTTC.

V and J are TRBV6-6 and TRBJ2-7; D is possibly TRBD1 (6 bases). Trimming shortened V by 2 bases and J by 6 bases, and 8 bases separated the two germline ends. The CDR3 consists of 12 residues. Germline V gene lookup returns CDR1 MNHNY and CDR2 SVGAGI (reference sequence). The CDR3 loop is CASSYGDTEQYF. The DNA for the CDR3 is TGTGCCAGCAGTTACGGGGACACCGAGCAGTACTTC.

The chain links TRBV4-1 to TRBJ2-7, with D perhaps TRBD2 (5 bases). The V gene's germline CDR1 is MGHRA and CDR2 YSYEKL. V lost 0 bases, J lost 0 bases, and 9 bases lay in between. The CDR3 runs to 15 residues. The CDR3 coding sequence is TGCGCCAGCAGCCAAGATCGGGGATTCTCCTACGAGCAGTACTTC. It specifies CASSQDRGFSYEQYF.

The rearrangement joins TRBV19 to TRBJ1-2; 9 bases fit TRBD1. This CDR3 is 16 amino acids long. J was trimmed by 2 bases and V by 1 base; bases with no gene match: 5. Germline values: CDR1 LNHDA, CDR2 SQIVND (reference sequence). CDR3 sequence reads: CASSIVQTGGNYGYTF. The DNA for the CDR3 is TGTGCCAGTAGTATAGTCCAGACAGGGGGGAACTATGGCTACACCTTC.

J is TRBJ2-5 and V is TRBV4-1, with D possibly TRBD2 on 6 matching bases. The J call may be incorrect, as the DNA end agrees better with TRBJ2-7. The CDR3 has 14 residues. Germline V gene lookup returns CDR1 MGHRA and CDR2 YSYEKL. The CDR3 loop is CASSQGPGTDEQYF. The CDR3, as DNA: TGCGCCAGCAGCCAAGGCCCCGGGACTGACGAGCAGTACTTC.

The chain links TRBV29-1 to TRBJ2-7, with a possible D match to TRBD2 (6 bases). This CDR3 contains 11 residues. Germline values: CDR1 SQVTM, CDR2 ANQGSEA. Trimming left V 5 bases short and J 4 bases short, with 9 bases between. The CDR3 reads CSVTGLYEQYF. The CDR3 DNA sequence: TGCAGCGTTACGGGACTTTACGAGCAGTACTTC.

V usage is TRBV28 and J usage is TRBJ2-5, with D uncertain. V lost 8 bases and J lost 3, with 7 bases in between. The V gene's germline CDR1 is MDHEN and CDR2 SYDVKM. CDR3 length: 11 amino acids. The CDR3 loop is CASLLEETQYF. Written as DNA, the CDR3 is TGTGCCAGCCTTCTTGAAGAGACCCAGTACTTC.

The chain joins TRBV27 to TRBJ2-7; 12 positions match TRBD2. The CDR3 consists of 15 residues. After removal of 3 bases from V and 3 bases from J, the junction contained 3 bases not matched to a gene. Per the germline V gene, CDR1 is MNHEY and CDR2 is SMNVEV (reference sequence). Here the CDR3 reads CASSFLAGGIYEQYF. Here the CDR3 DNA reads TGTGCCAGCAGTTTCCTAGCGGGAGGGATCTACGAGCAGTACTTC.

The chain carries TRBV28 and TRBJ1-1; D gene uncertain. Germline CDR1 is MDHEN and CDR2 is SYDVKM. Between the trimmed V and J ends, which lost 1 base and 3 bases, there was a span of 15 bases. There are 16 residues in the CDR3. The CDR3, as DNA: TGTGCCAGCAGTTTATCTCCCCCTAGGCCCTACACTGAAGCTTTCTTT. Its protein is CASSLSPPRPYTEAFF. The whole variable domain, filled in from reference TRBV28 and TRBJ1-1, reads DVKVTQSSRYLVKRTGEKVFLECVQDMDHENMFWYRQDPGLGLRLIYFSYDVKMKEKGDIPEGYSVSREKKERFSLILESASTNQTSMYLCASSLSPPRPYTEAFFGQGTRLTVV.

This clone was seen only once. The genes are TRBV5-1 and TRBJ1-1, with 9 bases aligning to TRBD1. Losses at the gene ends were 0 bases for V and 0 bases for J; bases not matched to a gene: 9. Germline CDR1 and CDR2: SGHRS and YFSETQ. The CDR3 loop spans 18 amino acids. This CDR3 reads CASSLGGGQGLLNTEAFF. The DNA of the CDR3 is TGCGCCAGCAGCTTGGGTGGAGGACAGGGGCTCCTGAACACTGAAGCTTTCTTT.

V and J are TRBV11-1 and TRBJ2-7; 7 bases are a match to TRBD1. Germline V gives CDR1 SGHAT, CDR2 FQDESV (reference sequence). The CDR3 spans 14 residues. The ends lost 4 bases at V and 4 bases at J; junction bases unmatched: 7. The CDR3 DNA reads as TGTGCCAGCAGCTCGACAGGGAGCAAATACGAGCAGTACTTC. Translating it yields CASSSTGSKYEQYF.

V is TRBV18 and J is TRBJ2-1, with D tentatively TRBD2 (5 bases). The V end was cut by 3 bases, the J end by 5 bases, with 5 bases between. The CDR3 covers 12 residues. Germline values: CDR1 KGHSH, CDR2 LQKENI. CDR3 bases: TGTGCCAGCTCACCGAGGGACAATGAGCAGTTCTTC. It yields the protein CASSPRDNEQFF.

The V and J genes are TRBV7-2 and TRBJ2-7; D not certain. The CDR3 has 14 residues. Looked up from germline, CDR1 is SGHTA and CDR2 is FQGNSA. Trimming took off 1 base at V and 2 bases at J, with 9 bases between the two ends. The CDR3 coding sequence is TGTGCCAGCAGCTTAGGGGCAGCCCCCTACGAGCAGTACTTC. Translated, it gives CASSLGAAPYEQYF.

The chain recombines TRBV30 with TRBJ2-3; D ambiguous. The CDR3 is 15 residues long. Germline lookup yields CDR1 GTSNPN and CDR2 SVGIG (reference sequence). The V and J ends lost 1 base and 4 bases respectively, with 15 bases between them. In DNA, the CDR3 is TGTGCCTGGAGTGAACTCTTGCCGGTTTCAGATACGCAGTATTTT. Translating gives CAWSELLPVSDTQYF.

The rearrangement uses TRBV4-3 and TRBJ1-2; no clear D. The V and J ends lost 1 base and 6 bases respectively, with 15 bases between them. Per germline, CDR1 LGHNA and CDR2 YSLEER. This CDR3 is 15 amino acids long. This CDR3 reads CASSQGRGSENGYTF. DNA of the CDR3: TGCGCCAGCAGCCAAGGGAGAGGGTCAGAGAATGGCTACACCTTC.

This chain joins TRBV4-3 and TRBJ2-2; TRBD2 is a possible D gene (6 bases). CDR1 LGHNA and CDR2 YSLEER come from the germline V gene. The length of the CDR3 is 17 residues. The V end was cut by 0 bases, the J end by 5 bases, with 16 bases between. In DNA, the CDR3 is TGCGCCAGCAGCCAAGATGGTGCCAGGGCGGGAACCGGGGAGCTGTTTTTT. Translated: CASSQDGARAGTGELFF.

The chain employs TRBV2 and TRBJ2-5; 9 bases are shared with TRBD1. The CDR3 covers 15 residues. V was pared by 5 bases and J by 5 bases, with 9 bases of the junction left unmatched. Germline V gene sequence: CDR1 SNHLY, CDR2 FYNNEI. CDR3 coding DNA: TGTGCCAGCAGTACCGGGACAGGGCTTTCGGAGACCCAGTACTTC. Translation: CASSTGTGLSETQYF.

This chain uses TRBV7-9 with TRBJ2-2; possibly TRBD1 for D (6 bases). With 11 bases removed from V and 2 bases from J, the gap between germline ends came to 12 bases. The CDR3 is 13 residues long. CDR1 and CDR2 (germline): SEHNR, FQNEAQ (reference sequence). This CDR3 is CAGTQGNTGELFF. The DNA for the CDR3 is TGTGCCGGCACACAGGGTAACACCGGGGAGCTGTTTTTT.

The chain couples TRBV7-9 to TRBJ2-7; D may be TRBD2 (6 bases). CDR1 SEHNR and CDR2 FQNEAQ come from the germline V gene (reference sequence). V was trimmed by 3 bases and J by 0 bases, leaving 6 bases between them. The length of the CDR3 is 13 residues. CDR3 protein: CASSLTSSYEQYF. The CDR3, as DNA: TGTGCCAGCAGCTTGACTAGCTCCTACGAGCAGTACTTC.

CDR3 sequence (DNA): TGTGCCAGTAGTATAACCCTAGCGGGAGTAGGCAATGAGCAGTTCTTC. Translation gives CASSITLAGVGNEQFF. The J gene is TRBJ2-1, the V gene TRBV19, with 10 bases fitting TRBD2. This CDR3 has 16 amino acids. Germline trimming cut 2 bases from V and 6 bases from J; bases unmatched to any gene: 7. Germline CDR1 reads LNHDA; CDR2 reads SQIVND (reference sequence).

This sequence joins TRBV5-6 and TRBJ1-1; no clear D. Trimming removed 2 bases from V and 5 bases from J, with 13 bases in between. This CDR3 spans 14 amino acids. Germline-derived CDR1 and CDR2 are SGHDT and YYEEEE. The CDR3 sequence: CASSFGSLGTEAFF. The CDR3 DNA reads TGTGCCAGCAGCTTTGGGAGCCTTGGGACTGAAGCTTTCTTT. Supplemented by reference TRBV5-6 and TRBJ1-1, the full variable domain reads DAGVTQSPTHLIKTRGQQVTLRCSPKSGHDTVSWYQQALGQGPQFIFQYYEEEERQRGNFPDRFSGHQFPNYSSELNVNALLLGDSALYLCASSFGSLGTEAFFGQGTRLTVV.